Listed below are T cell receptor beta chains from one sample, sequenced in a study of T cells in localized non-small cell lung cancer. The data were produced by immunoSEQ multiplex PCR, yet TCRdb's version contains in-frame clones alone and is incomplete. The sample contains approximately 52,000 clones, approximately 77% of which appear only once. The input for sequencing was peripheral blood, taken before any cancer treatment. These receptors came from a man aged 35 to 70 with stage I squamous cell lung carcinoma. Each CDR3 is given without its conserved first and last residue.

j_call | v_call | cdr3_aa
TRBJ2-5 | TRBV6-1 | ASTRWETQY
TRBJ2-1 | TRBV15 | ATSRDRPSYNEQF
TRBJ2-7 | TRBV6-5 | ASSYSYGSYEQY
TRBJ2-7 | TRBV7-3 | ASSLRLAGGDEQY
TRBJ2-3 | TRBV14 | ASSRDRGLRSDTQY
TRBJ2-1 | TRBV7-6 | ASSLAAGEEQF
TRBJ2-3 | TRBV5-1 | ASSGHGGYGDTQY
TRBJ2-7 | TRBV5-1 | ASSLSRGVHEQY
TRBJ2-1 | TRBV7-9 | ASSSTSGIRNEQF
TRBJ1-2 | TRBV10-3 | AITLGRGPNGYT
TRBJ2-5 | TRBV28 | ASSSPDRQETQY
TRBJ1-2 | TRBV7-3 | ASSTGQGLNYGYT
TRBJ2-1 | TRBV11-2 | ASSLRGAVQKF
TRBJ2-3 | TRBV9 | ASTPNEGLDTQY
TRBJ1-3 | TRBV5-1 | ASSLWGLFSGNTIY
TRBJ1-5 | TRBV7-8 | ASSFGNGDLSNQPQH
TRBJ1-2 | TRBV6-4 | ASSAKGNYGYT
TRBJ1-5 | TRBV7-8 | ASRSSGQGAYQPQH
TRBJ2-1 | TRBV2 | ASGVGEQF
TRBJ2-1 | TRBV5-6 | ASSLGLGGNEQF
TRBJ1-1 | TRBV9 | ASSGGTPGTSGMNTEAF